A selection of T cell receptor beta chains follows, all from one sample in a study of T cell changes during pregnancy in multiple sclerosis. Using immunoSEQ multiplex PCR, the repertoire was profiled, and TCRdb retains in-frame clones only, with some absent. The sample yields some 100,000 clones, 90% to 95% seen once. The sample here was peripheral blood, taken in the second trimester of pregnancy. These receptors were collected from a female donor with multiple sclerosis, enrolled in a pregnancy study. Both conserved end residues are part of each CDR3. D genes are given only for firm matches. Clone sizes are given selectively: once, few, many, or a class where the clone is expanded.

15 | TRBD2 | TRBJ2-1 | NA | TRBV7-2 | CASSFLADSYNEQFF | TGTGCCAGCAGCTTCCTAGCGGACTCCTACAATGAGCAGTTCTTC
14 | TRBD1 | TRBJ1-5 | NA | TRBV30 | CAWEEQGAGQPQHF | TGTGCCTGGGAGGAACAGGGGGCTGGGCAGCCCCAGCATTTT
13 | TRBD2 | TRBJ2-7 | NA | TRBV19 | CASDGGAPYEQYF | TGTGCCAGCGACGGGGGGGCCCCCTACGAGCAGTACTTC
15 | NA | TRBJ1-2 | NA | TRBV5-1 | CASSLVGGEPQGYTF | TGCGCCAGCAGCTTGGTTGGCGGCGAGCCCCAGGGCTACACCTTC
20 | TRBD1 | TRBJ1-1 | NA | TRBV7-7 | CASSLFLLDRGLPMNTEAFF | TGTGCCAGCAGCTTATTCCTCTTAGACAGGGGGCTACCCATGAACACTGAAGCTTTCTTT
14 | NA | TRBJ2-7 | NA | TRBV5-1 | CASSLAAGTFEQYF | TGCGCCAGCAGCTTGGCGGCAGGGACTTTCGAGCAGTACTTC
17 | NA | TRBJ1-1 | NA | TRBV4-1 | CASSQDDLPYGYTEAFF | TGCGCCAGCAGCCAAGATGACTTGCCGTACGGGTACACTGAAGCTTTCTTT
14 | NA | TRBJ2-3 | NA | TRBV29-1 | CSVGRDTGTDTQYF | TGCAGCGTTGGCAGGGACACCGGCACAGATACGCAGTATTTT
15 | NA | TRBJ1-2 | NA | TRBV27 | CASRQELNSNYGYTF | TGTGCCAGCAGACAGGAACTCAACTCTAACTATGGCTACACCTTC
15 | NA | TRBJ1-1 | once | TRBV9 | CASSPTDNRGHKAFF | TGTGCCAGCAGCCCGACGGACAATCGGGGACACAAGGCTTTCTTT
15 | TRBD2 | TRBJ2-3 | NA | TRBV2 | CASSAGLAGTDTQYF | TGTGCCAGCAGTGCGGGACTAGCGGGCACAGATACGCAGTATTTT
14 | TRBD1 | TRBJ2-7 | NA | TRBV7-8 | CASSLARGHDEQYF | TGTGCCAGCAGCTTAGCCAGGGGGCATGACGAGCAGTACTTC
16 | NA | TRBJ2-1 | NA | TRBV7-8 | CASSQGSGLLLNEQFF | TGTGCCAGCAGCCAGGGATCGGGACTCCTACTCAATGAGCAGTTCTTC
11 | NA | TRBJ1-2 | once | TRBV29-1 | CSVTPNYGYTF | TGCAGCGTCACACCCAACTATGGCTACACCTTC
17 | TRBD1 | TRBJ1-6 | NA | TRBV4-2 | CASSQVSSGQHNSPLHF | TGTGCCAGCAGCCAAGTATCGTCGGGACAGCATAATTCACCCCTCCACTTT
13 | TRBD1 | TRBJ1-1 | NA | TRBV11-3 | CASSTGTGVKAFF | TGTGCCAGCAGCACCGGGACAGGGGTTAAAGCTTTCTTT
15 | NA | TRBJ1-4 | NA | TRBV29-1 | CSVASPEGAHEKLFF | TGCAGCGTCGCCTCGCCGGAGGGAGCCCATGAAAAACTGTTTTTT
17 | TRBD2 | TRBJ2-3 | NA | TRBV14 | CASSQDVRTRGRDTQYF | TGTGCCAGCAGCCAAGATGTCCGGACTAGAGGGCGGGATACGCAGTATTTT
13 | TRBD1 | TRBJ1-1 | NA | TRBV5-6 | CASSPDRDTEAFF | TGTGCCAGCAGCCCCGACAGGGACACTGAAGCTTTCTTT
13 | NA | TRBJ2-6 | NA | TRBV27 | CASAGAGANVLTF | TGTGCCAGCGCAGGGGCTGGGGCCAACGTCCTGACTTTC
16 | NA | TRBJ2-1 | NA | TRBV19 | CASSIWRSSSYNEQFF | TGTGCCAGTAGTATTTGGAGGTCGAGCTCCTACAATGAGCAGTTCTTC
14 | TRBD2 | TRBJ2-7 | NA | TRBV2 | CASSAEAGGSEQYF | TGTGCCAGCAGTGCCGAGGCGGGGGGATCCGAGCAGTACTTC
14 | NA | TRBJ1-2 | few | TRBV7-7 | CASSYQLLRYGYTF | TGTGCCAGCAGCTACCAACTCCTTCGGTATGGCTACACCTTC